The source of this T cell receptor beta chain is a study of T-cell memory formation after mild COVID-19. This clonotype has a handful of counts. Trimming removed 5 bases from V and 5 bases from J, with 17 bases in between. The germline gives CDR1 SGHTA, CDR2 FQGTGA. This CDR3 is built from 15 residues. Via MiXCR, TCRdb re-called the 5' RACE reads, giving one row per CDR3 protein. The sample gives more than 250,000 distinct CDR3 sequences, roughly 17% of which show up once; over 20% is in the top ten. This chain connects TRBV7-3 to TRBJ2-3; a weak D match, TRBD2 (5 bases). The clonotype comes from a man aged 18 to 30 who had mild COVID-19 (a few samples of this study predate the infection). Cell type and time point are not known. The sequenced sample consisted of PBMCs or a T cell subset sorted from them (not recorded which). In DNA, the CDR3 is TGTGCCAGCAGCCCCAATCGGGGAAGGGAAGATACGCAGTATTTT. Amino acid sequence: CASSPNRGREDTQYF.